The sequence of this TCR beta chain was determined in a study of cytomegalovirus exposure and HLA in healthy donors. Whole-study findings and limits: Some highly shared sequence variants likely arose as a pipeline artifact.

V lost 4 bases and J lost 8, with 13 bases in between. Germline CDR1 is SGHRS and CDR2 is YFSETQ. CDR3 length equals 13 residues. This PCR relied on a set of 60 Vbeta primers and 13 Jbeta primers. TCRdb's copy holds only in-frame clones and misses some; the assay was immunoSEQ multiplex PCR. The sample carries around 50,000 clones, about 72% recorded once. To note about this clone: The antigen is unknown.

Sample: PBMCs. The receptor's source is a young man in good health and CMV-seronegative. This sequence joins TRBV5-1 and TRBJ2-4, with D hard to call. CDR3 region: CASSPISNHIQYF. CDR3 nucleotides: TGCGCCAGCAGCCCCATTAGTAATCACATTCAGTACTTC.